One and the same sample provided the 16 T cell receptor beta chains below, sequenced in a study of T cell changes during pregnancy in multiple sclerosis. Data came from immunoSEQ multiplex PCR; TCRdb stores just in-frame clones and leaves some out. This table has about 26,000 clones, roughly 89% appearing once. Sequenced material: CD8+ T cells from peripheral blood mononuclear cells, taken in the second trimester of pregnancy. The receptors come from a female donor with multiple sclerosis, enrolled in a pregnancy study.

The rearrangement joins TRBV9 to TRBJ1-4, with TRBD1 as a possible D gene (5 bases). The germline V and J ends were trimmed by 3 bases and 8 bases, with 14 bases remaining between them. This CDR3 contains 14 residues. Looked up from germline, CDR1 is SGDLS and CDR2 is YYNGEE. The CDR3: CASSGGGAGEKLFF. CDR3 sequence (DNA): TGTGCCAGCAGCGGAGGTGGGGCGGGGGAAAAACTGTTTTTT.

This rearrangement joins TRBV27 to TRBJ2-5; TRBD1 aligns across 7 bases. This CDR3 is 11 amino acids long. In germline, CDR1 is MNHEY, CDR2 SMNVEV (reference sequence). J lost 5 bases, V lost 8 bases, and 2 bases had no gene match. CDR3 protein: CASSRGETQYF. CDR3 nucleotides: TGTGCCAGCTCCAGGGGGGAGACCCAGTACTTC.

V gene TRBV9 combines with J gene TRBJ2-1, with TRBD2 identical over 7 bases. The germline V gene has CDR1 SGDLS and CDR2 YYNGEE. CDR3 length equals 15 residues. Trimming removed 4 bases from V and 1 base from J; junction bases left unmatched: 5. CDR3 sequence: CASSPTSASYNEQFF. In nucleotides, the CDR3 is TGTGCCAGCAGCCCTACTAGCGCATCCTACAATGAGCAGTTCTTC.

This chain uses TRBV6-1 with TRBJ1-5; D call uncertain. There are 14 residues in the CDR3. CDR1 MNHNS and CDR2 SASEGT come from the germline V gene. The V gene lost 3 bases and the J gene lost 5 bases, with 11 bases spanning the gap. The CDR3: CASSEGGDYQPQHF. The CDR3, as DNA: TGTGCCAGCAGTGAGGGAGGAGATTATCAGCCCCAGCATTTT.

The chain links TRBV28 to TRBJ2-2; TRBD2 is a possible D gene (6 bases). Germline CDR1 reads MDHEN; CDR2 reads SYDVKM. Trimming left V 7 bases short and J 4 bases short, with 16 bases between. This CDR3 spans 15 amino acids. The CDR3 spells CASTFVGRGTGELFF. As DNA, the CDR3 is TGTGCCAGCACCTTCGTCGGGAGAGGCACCGGGGAGCTGTTTTTT. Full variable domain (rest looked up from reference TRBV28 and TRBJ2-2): DVKVTQSSRYLVKRTGEKVFLECVQDMDHENMFWYRQDPGLGLRLIYFSYDVKMKEKGDIPEGYSVSREKKERFSLILESASTNQTSMYLCASTFVGRGTGELFFGEGSRLTVL.

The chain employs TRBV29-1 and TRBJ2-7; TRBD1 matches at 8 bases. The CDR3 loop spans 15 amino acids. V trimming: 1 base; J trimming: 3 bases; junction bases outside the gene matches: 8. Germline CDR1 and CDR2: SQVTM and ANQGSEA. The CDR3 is CSVEGRDRSGYEQYF. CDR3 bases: TGCAGCGTTGAAGGTAGGGACAGGTCGGGCTACGAGCAGTACTTC.

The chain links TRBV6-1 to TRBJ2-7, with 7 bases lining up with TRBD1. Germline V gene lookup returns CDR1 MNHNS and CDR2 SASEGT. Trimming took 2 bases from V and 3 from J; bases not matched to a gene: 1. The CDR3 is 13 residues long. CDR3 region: CASSEWDSYEQYF. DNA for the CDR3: TGTGCCAGCAGTGAATGGGACAGCTACGAGCAGTACTTC.

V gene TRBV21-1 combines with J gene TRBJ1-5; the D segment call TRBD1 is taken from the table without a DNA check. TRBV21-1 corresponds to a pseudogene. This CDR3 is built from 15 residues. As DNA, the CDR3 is TGTGCCAGCAATGGAGGGACAGGGACTGTTCAGCCCCAGCATTTT. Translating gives CASNGGTGTVQPQHF.

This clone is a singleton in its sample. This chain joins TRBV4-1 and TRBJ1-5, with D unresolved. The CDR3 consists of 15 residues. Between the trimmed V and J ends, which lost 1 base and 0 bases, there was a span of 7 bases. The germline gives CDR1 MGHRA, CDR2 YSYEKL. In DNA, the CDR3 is TGCGCCAGCAGCCAAGTCTCAGGTAGCAATCAGCCCCAGCATTTT. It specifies CASSQVSGSNQPQHF.

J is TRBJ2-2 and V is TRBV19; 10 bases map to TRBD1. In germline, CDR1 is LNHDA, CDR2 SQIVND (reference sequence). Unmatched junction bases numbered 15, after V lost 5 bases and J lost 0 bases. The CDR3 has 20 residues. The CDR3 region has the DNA TGTGCCAGTAGTTCCCGGGACAGGGGAGGAGGGCCCGCGAACACCGGGGAGCTGTTTTTT. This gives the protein CASSSRDRGGGPANTGELFF.

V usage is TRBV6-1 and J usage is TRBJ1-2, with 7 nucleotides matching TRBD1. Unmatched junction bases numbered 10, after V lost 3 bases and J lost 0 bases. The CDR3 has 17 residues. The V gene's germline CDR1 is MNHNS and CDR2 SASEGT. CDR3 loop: CASSDHWDRLANYGYTF. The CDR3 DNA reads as TGTGCCAGCAGTGACCATTGGGACAGACTAGCTAACTATGGCTACACCTTC.

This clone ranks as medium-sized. The CDR3 here is CAWSLDRGSYTF. The CDR3 DNA reads as TGTGCCTGGAGTCTCGACAGGGGAAGCTACACCTTC. The V call is TRBV30, the J call TRBJ1-2, with 8 bases identical to TRBD1. CDR1 is GTSNPN and CDR2 is SVGIG in the germline V gene (reference sequence). The CDR3 runs to 12 residues. The V segment lost 2 bases and the J segment 9 bases; nucleotides outside the gene matches: 5.

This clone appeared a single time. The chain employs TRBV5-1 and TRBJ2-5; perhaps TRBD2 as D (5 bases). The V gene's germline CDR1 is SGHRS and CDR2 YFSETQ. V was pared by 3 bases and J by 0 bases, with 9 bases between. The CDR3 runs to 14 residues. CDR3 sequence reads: CASSWERYQETQYF. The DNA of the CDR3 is TGCGCCAGCAGCTGGGAGCGGTACCAAGAGACCCAGTACTTC.

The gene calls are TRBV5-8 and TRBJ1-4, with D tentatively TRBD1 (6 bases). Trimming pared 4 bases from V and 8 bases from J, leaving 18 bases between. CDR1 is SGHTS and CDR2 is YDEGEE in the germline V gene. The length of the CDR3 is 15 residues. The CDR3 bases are TGTGCCAGCAGCCAGCGAGGGGCAGGGGTCGAAAAACTGTTTTTT. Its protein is CASSQRGAGVEKLFF. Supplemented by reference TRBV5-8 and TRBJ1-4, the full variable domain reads EAGVTQSPTHLIKTRGQQATLRCSPISGHTSVYWYQQALGLGLQFLLWYDEGEERNRGNFPPRFSGRQFPNYSSELNVNALELEDSALYLCASSQRGAGVEKLFFGSGTQLSVL.

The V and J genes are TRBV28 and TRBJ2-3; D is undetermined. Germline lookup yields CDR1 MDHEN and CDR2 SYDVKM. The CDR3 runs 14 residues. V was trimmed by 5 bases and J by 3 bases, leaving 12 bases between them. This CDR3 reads CASSILDGTDTQYF. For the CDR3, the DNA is TGTGCCAGCAGTATCCTCGACGGGACAGATACGCAGTATTTT. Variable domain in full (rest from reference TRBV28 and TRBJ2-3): DVKVTQSSRYLVKRTGEKVFLECVQDMDHENMFWYRQDPGLGLRLIYFSYDVKMKEKGDIPEGYSVSREKKERFSLILESASTNQTSMYLCASSILDGTDTQYFGPGTRLTVL.

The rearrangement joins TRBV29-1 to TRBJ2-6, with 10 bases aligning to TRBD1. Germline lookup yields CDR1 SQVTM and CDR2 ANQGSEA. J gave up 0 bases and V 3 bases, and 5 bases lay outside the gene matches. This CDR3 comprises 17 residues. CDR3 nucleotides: TGCAGCGTTGACCCGGGACAGGGGTCCTCTGGGGCCAACGTCCTGACTTTC. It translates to CSVDPGQGSSGANVLTF. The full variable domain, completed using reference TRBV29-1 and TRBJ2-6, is SAVISQKPSRDICQRGTSLTIQCQVDSQVTMMFWYRQQPGQSLTLIATANQGSEATYESGFVIDKFPISRPNLTFSTLTVSNMSPEDSSIYLCSVDPGQGSSGANVLTFGAGSRLTVL.